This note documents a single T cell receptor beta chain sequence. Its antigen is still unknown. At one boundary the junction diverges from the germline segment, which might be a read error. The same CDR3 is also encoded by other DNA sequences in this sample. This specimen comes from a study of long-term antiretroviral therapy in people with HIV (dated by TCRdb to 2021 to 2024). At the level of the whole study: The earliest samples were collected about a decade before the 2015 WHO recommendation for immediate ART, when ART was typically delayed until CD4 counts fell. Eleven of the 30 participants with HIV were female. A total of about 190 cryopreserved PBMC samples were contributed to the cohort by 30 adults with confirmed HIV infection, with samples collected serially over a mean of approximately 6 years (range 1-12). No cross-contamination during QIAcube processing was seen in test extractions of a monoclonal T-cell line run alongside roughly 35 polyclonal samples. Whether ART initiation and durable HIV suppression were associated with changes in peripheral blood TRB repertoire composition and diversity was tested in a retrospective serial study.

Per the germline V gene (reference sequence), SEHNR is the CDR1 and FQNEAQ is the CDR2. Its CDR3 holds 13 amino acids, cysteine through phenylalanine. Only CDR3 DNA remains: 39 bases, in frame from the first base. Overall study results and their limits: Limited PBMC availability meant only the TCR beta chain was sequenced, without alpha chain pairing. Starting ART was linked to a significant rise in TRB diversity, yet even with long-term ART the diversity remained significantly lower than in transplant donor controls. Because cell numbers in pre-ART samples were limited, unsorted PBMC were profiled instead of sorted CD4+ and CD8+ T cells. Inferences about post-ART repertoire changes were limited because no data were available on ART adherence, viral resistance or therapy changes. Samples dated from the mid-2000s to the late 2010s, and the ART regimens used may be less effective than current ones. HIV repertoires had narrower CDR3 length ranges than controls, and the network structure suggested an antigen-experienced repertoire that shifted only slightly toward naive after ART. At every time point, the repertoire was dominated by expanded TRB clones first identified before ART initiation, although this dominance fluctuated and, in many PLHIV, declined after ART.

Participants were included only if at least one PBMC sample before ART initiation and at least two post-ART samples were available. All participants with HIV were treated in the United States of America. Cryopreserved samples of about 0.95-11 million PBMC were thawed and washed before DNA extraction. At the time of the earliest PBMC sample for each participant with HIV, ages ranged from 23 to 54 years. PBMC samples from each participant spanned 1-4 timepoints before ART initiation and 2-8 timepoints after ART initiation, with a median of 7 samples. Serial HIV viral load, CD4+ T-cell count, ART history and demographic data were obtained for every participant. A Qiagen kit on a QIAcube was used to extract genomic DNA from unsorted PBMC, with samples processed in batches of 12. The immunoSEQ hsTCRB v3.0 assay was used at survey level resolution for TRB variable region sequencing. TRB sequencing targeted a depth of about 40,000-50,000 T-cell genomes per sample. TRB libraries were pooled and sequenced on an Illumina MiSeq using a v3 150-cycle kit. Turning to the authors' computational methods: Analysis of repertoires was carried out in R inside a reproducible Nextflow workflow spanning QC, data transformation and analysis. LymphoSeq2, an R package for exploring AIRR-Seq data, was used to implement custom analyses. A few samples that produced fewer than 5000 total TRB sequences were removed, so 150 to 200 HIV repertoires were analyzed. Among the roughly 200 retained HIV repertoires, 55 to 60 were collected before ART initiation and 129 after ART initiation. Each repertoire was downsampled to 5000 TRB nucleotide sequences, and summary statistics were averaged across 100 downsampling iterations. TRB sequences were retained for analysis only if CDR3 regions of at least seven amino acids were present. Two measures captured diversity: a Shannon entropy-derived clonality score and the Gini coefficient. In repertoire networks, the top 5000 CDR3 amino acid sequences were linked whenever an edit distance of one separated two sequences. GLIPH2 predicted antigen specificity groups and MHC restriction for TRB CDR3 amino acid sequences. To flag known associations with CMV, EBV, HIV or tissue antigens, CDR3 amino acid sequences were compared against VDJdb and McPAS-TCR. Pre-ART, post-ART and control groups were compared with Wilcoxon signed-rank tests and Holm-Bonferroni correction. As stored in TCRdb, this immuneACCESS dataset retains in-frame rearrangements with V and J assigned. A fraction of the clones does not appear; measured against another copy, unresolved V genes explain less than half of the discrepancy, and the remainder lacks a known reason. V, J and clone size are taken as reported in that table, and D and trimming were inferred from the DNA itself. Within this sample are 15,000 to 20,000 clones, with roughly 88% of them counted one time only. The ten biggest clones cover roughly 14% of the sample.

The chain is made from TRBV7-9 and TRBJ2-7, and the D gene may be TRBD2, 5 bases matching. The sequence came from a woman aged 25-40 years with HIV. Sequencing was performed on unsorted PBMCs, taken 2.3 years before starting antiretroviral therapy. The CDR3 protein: CASSLWGVDEQYF. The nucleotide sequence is TGCGCCAGCAGCTTGTGGGGAGTTGACGAGCAGTACTTC.